This is a list of T cell receptor beta chains from one sample in a study of identical twins. TCRdb redid the calling of the 5' RACE reads with MiXCR, one entry per CDR3 protein. Of some 240,000 distinct CDR3 sequences in the sample, roughly 8.7% are singletons; the top ten hold approximately 3%. The sample was also reused in another study, on yellow fever vaccine responses in identical twins.

Sequencing was carried out using CD8+ T cells sorted from blood. The receptors shown here come from a woman aged 18-35 years in good health. Both conserved end residues are trimmed from each CDR3. A D gene is named only where the DNA matches it firmly.

v_gene	d_gene	j_gene	CDR3aa
TRBV11-2	.	TRBJ2-7	ASSLETELLVGSYEQY
TRBV6-2/TRBV6-3	TRBD2	TRBJ2-3	ASSYSLAGDPDTQY
TRBV7-2	TRBD2	TRBJ2-1	ASSPLAGGPGNEQF
TRBV7-8	TRBD1	TRBJ2-5	ASSLPATGEQETQY
TRBV9	TRBD1	TRBJ1-5	ASSGGTGHQPQH
TRBV28	.	TRBJ2-7	ASSSPGQMYEQY
TRBV7-9	TRBD1	TRBJ2-5	ASSLRDRDQETQY
TRBV20-1	TRBD2	TRBJ2-5	SARQFASGYQETQY
TRBV6-2/TRBV6-3	.	TRBJ1-5	ASSYSGVWGNQPQH
TRBV12-3/TRBV12-4	.	TRBJ2-7	ASSYSIYEQY
TRBV27	TRBD2	TRBJ2-5	ASSLSGTRSKETQY
TRBV24-1	TRBD1	TRBJ2-5	ATSDDRGHETQY
TRBV27	TRBD1	TRBJ2-5	ASSLGRGETQY
TRBV15	TRBD2	TRBJ2-7	ATSSVGLAAAYEQY
TRBV12-3/TRBV12-4	TRBD2	TRBJ2-5	ASSLSTAGVQETQY
TRBV7-9	TRBD2	TRBJ2-1	ASSFTLAGGSEQF
TRBV2	.	TRBJ2-5	ASSAVGEETQY
TRBV4-1	.	TRBJ2-2	ASSPRVVPANTGELF
TRBV2	TRBD2	TRBJ2-3	ASQEAGGPGDTQY
TRBV9	TRBD2	TRBJ2-5	ASSVATSGGPPYQETQY
TRBV3-1	.	TRBJ1-4	ASSQPEADEKLF
TRBV27	.	TRBJ2-1	ASGLTGASYNEQF
TRBV29-1	.	TRBJ2-7	SVPGGPRDEQY
TRBV7-9	.	TRBJ2-3	ASSLSQGGDTQY
TRBV4-2	.	TRBJ2-4	ASSQDREYKNIQY
TRBV12-3/TRBV12-4	TRBD1	TRBJ2-1	ASSREQGSRAYNEQF
TRBV9	TRBD2	TRBJ2-5	ASSAPGGREWETQY
TRBV7-6	.	TRBJ2-7	ASSPEISGEQY
TRBV7-9	TRBD1	TRBJ2-2	ASSSGQGNTGELF
TRBV7-9	TRBD1	TRBJ2-7	ASSLPSGQGTYEQY
TRBV7-2	.	TRBJ2-7	ASSLEPSPGEQY